The sequence of this TCR beta chain was determined in a study of identical twins. Germline assignment: CDR1 DFQATT and CDR2 SNEGSKA (reference sequence). This CDR3 has 11 amino acids. V lost 6 bases and J 6 bases, leaving 12 bases between the germline ends. This clonotype has just a few counts. One entry per CDR3 protein results from TCRdb running MiXCR on the 5' RACE reads. The sample yields hundreds of thousands of distinct CDR3 sequences, about 18% seen once. These data were also reused for a study on T cells expressing NK-cell markers. According to that study: Alpha-beta TCR T cells were the sole sorting target in several experiments, owing to an anti-gamma-delta TCR antibody.

The specimen was PBMCs. This TCR derives from a woman aged 18-30 years in good health. V is TRBV20-1 and J is TRBJ2-7, with D uncertain. CDR3 sequence reads: CSAKVVSEQYF. The DNA for the CDR3 is TGCAGTGCGAAGGTAGTGAGCGAGCAGTACTTC.